The sequence of this T cell receptor (beta chain) was determined in a study of regulatory T cells in long-lasting Graves disease. Study-wide results and caveats: Favored usage of TRBV28, TRBJ1-2 and TRBJ2-5 was recorded in persistent disease. Lower TCR diversity was seen in persistent Graves' patients than in newly diagnosed ones.

Time point noted: persistent/refractory GD, antithyroid drugs over 5 years with positive TRAb. Generation of the TCR library employed RNA extracted from PBMCs. Into tubes containing EDTA, about 10 milliliters of peripheral blood were drawn. Details on this clonotype: Its antigen remains unknown.

Researchers made TCR beta libraries by using iRepertoire HTBI primers and running Arm-PCR on CDR3 regions. Using its own MiXCR run on the multiplex PCR reads, TCRdb lists one record per CDR3 protein. Of about 460,000 distinct CDR3 sequences listed, roughly 22% were seen once; the top ten hold 10% to 15%. V was cut by 2 bases and J by 5 bases, with 13 bases left in between. The CDR3 loop spans 15 amino acids. CDR1 SGHNT and CDR2 YENEEA come from the germline V gene. This sample comprised peripheral blood mononuclear cells (PBMCs), obtained when the disease was refractory, from a patient treated with antithyroid drugs. The rearrangement joins TRBV11-3 to TRBJ2-1; D may match TRBD1 or TRBD2 (6 bases each). The receptor was isolated from a female donor with Graves disease. The CDR3 reads CASSLSFRGDNEQFF. DNA of the CDR3: TGTGCCAGCAGCTTAAGCTTTAGGGGGGACAATGAGCAGTTCTTC.